Below, one TCR beta chain is given with its context. The length of the CDR3 is 16 residues. Trimming removed 8 bases at V and 6 bases at J, with 20 bases between. Germline lookup yields CDR1 SEHNR and CDR2 FQNEAQ (reference sequence). This record comes from a study of blood T cell repertoires in COVID-19. About the study: The cDNA or gDNA used as material had been derived from T cells, B-cell-depleted T cells, or PBMCs.

Generated by immunoSEQ multiplex PCR, the TCRdb table keeps only in-frame clones and is missing some. The sample has about 290,000 clones, over 80% seen once. Sequenced sample: peripheral blood. The source of this sequence is a woman aged 50 to 65 with active or convalescent COVID-19. V usage is TRBV7-9 and J usage is TRBJ1-6; tentatively, D is TRBD1 (6 bases). The CDR3 sequence: CASSPGGALRNSPLHF. CDR3 sequence (DNA): TGTGCCAGCTCGCCGGGGGGCGCTCTCCGTAATTCACCCCTCCACTTT.